These 18 T cell receptor beta chains share one sample of origin, sequenced in a study of blood T cell repertoires in COVID-19. The protocol was immunoSEQ multiplex PCR, while the TCRdb copy is restricted to in-frame clones and leaves out a portion. The sample has roughly 240,000 clones, roughly 90% seen once. Sequencing was carried out using PBMCs or T cells enriched from blood (not recorded which). The receptors stem from a woman under 40 with acute COVID-19.

The gene calls are TRBV19 and TRBJ1-1; D call uncertain. V lost 5 bases and J 1 base, leaving 11 bases between the germline ends. In germline, CDR1 is LNHDA, CDR2 SQIVND (reference sequence). The CDR3 covers 14 residues. This CDR3 is CASSPDLGNTEAFF. The CDR3 DNA sequence: TGTGCCAGTAGTCCTGACCTAGGGAACACTGAAGCTTTCTTT. Based on the CDR3 plus reference TRBV19 and TRBJ1-1, the full variable domain is DGGITQSPKYLFRKEGQNVTLSCEQNLNHDAMYWYRQDPGQGLRLIYYSQIVNDFQKGDIAEGYSVSREKKESFPLTVTSAQKNPTAFYLCASSPDLGNTEAFFGQGTRLTVV.

The J gene is TRBJ1-3, the V gene TRBV6-1; D is possibly TRBD1 (6 bases). The V end lost 4 bases, the J end lost 0 bases, and 13 bases lay between the germline ends. The CDR3 is 16 residues long. Germline V gene data show CDR1 as MNHNS and CDR2 as SASEGT. CDR3 sequence reads: CASSGRQVSSGNTIYF. CDR3 nucleotide sequence: TGTGCCAGCAGTGGGCGACAGGTCAGCTCTGGAAACACCATATATTTT.

This clone has only one observation. The chain employs TRBV29-1 and TRBJ2-7, with 12 positions matching TRBD2. The germline V gene encodes CDR1 SQVTM and CDR2 ANQGSEA. The CDR3 consists of 17 residues. V shed 4 bases, J shed 7 bases, and the junction held 17 bases outside the gene matches. The CDR3 bases are TGCAGCGTTGCTAGCGGGGGGGCCCAGGCCCCCATAAGGGAGCAGTACTTC. Translating it yields CSVASGGAQAPIREQYF.

In its sample, this clone was seen once. V and J are TRBV5-1 and TRBJ2-5; tentatively, D is TRBD2 (6 bases). The V and J ends lost 0 bases and 3 bases respectively, with 15 bases between them. Germline V gene lookup returns CDR1 SGHRS and CDR2 YFSETQ. The CDR3 runs 16 residues. The CDR3 region has the DNA TGCGCCAGCAGCTTGGACTCCCTAGCGTTGGAAGAGACCCAGTACTTC. It encodes CASSLDSLALEETQYF. Looking up the rest from reference TRBV5-1 and TRBJ2-5 gives the full variable domain: KAGVTQTPRYLIKTRGQQVTLSCSPISGHRSVSWYQQTPGQGLQFLFEYFSETQRNKGNFPGRFSGRQFSNSRSEMNVSTLELGDSALYLCASSLDSLALEETQYFGPGTRLLVL.

In this sample, this clone turned up a few times. J is TRBJ1-1 and V is TRBV12-5; D is ambiguous. The CDR3 runs 14 residues. With 5 bases removed from V and 1 base from J, the gap between germline ends came to 11 bases. Germline V lookup: CDR1 LGHNT, CDR2 FRNRAP. The CDR3: CASGVGFRNTEAFF. The CDR3 DNA reads as TGTGCTAGTGGTGTCGGTTTCCGGAACACTGAAGCTTTCTTT.

The V call is TRBV6-5, the J call TRBJ1-6, with a possible D match to TRBD1 (6 bases). Trimming shortened V by 7 bases and J by 3 bases, and 13 bases separated the two germline ends. The CDR3 has 15 residues. From germline, CDR1 is MNHEY and CDR2 SVGAGI. Written as DNA, the CDR3 is TGTGCCAGCACCCCCCTCAGGGGCTATAATTCACCCCTCCACTTT. Protein sequence: CASTPLRGYNSPLHF.

V is TRBV5-1 and J is TRBJ1-4; 8 positions agree with TRBD1. V lost 4 bases and J lost 1; bases outside the gene matches: 18. The CDR3 has 20 residues. Germline V lookup: CDR1 SGHRS, CDR2 YFSETQ. In DNA, the CDR3 is TGCGCCAGCAGCCACTCTCAGGTCGACAGGGGCGAGGTAACTAATGAAAAACTGTTTTTT. Translated, it gives CASSHSQVDRGEVTNEKLFF. The full variable domain, with the rest looked up from reference TRBV5-1 and TRBJ1-4, is KAGVTQTPRYLIKTRGQQVTLSCSPISGHRSVSWYQQTPGQGLQFLFEYFSETQRNKGNFPGRFSGRQFSNSRSEMNVSTLELGDSALYLCASSHSQVDRGEVTNEKLFFGSGTQLSVL.

The gene calls are TRBV30 and TRBJ1-4; D not resolved. Trimming stripped 2 bases from V and 8 bases from J, with 18 bases between. There are 15 residues in the CDR3. Germline V gives CDR1 GTSNPN, CDR2 SVGIG (reference sequence). CDR3 in DNA: TGTGCCTGGAGTTCACCGGGCCTCGGGGTCGAAAAACTGTTTTTT. This encodes CAWSSPGLGVEKLFF.

This clone was recorded only once. This rearrangement joins TRBV6-6 to TRBJ1-1; D unclear. The CDR3 is made up of 13 amino acids. The V and J ends lost 7 bases and 1 base respectively, with 10 bases between them. Germline CDR1 MNHNY, CDR2 SVGAGI (reference sequence). CDR3 sequence (DNA): TGTGCCAGCACACCAGTCCCGAACACTGAAGCTTTCTTT. Amino acid sequence: CASTPVPNTEAFF.

This clone was counted a few times. The chain employs TRBV5-8 and TRBJ2-4, with D possibly matching TRBD2 (5 bases). Germline V lookup: CDR1 SGHTS, CDR2 YDEGEE. This CDR3 has 11 amino acids. V gave up 4 bases and J gave up 9 bases, with 8 bases separating them. CDR3 in DNA: TGTGCCAGCAGCCCGGGGAGCATTCAGTACTTC. It codes for CASSPGSIQYF.

To note about this clone: Other DNA sequences in this specimen translate into the identical CDR3. This chain links TRBV5-1 with TRBJ2-7, with D maybe TRBD1 (7 bases). V dropped 0 bases and J dropped 4 bases, with 11 bases sitting between them. The CDR3 has 14 residues. Germline V gives CDR1 SGHRS, CDR2 YFSETQ. The CDR3 reads CASSLAGGSYEQYF. CDR3 sequence (DNA): TGCGCCAGCAGCTTGGCAGGGGGGAGTTACGAGCAGTACTTC. The full variable domain, with the rest looked up from reference TRBV5-1 and TRBJ2-7, is KAGVTQTPRYLIKTRGQQVTLSCSPISGHRSVSWYQQTPGQGLQFLFEYFSETQRNKGNFPGRFSGRQFSNSRSEMNVSTLELGDSALYLCASSLAGGSYEQYFGPGTRLTVT.

The chain carries TRBV30 and TRBJ2-7; D possibly corresponds to TRBD2 (7 bases). Trimming removed 3 bases at V and 3 bases at J, with 15 bases between. This CDR3 is 14 amino acids long. Germline V gene lookup returns CDR1 GTSNPN and CDR2 SVGIG (reference sequence). CDR3 DNA sequence: TGTGCCTGGAGGGTGGGGGGGCTTAACTACGAGCAGTACTTC. Translating it yields CAWRVGGLNYEQYF.

J is TRBJ1-2 and V is TRBV20-1; maybe TRBD1 (6 bases). CDR3 length: 12 amino acids. V shed 3 bases and J shed 12 bases, with 17 bases lying between them. Germline assignment: CDR1 DFQATT and CDR2 SNEGSKA (reference sequence). The CDR3 here is CSASILGQSNTF. CDR3 in DNA: TGCAGTGCTAGTATCCTCGGACAGTCGAACACCTTC.

V is TRBV2 and J is TRBJ2-1; D is perhaps TRBD1 (6 bases). CDR1 SNHLY and CDR2 FYNNEI come from the germline V gene. V lost 6 bases, J lost 3 bases, and 6 bases lay in between. The CDR3 is 12 residues long. CDR3 in amino acids: CASRDSYNEQFF. The CDR3 DNA follows: TGTGCCAGCAGGGACAGCTACAATGAGCAGTTCTTC.

V and J are TRBV7-8 and TRBJ1-5; D remains unclear. CDR3 length equals 14 residues. Trimming removed 5 bases at V and 4 bases at J, with 12 bases between. Germline V gives CDR1 SGHVS, CDR2 FQNEAQ. This chain's CDR3 is CASSPEAGNQPQHF. The DNA of the CDR3 is TGTGCCAGCAGCCCCGAGGCGGGGAATCAGCCCCAGCATTTT.

The chain carries TRBV6-6 and TRBJ1-4; the D is unclear. Germline CDR1 reads MNHNY; CDR2 reads SVGAGI (reference sequence). Trimming removed 6 bases at V and 5 bases at J, with 13 bases between. This CDR3 comprises 14 residues. DNA of the CDR3: TGTGCCAGCAGACCAGCAGACTGGAATGAAAAACTGTTTTTT. This codes for CASRPADWNEKLFF.

The DNA of the CDR3 is TGTGCCTGGAGTGTACCAGGTTATACCTACGAGCAGTACTTC. Translation: CAWSVPGYTYEQYF. This sequence joins TRBV30 and TRBJ2-7; D gene ambiguous. V was cut by 0 bases and J by 2 bases, with 11 bases left in between. Germline lookup yields CDR1 GTSNPN and CDR2 SVGIG (reference sequence). The CDR3 contains 14 residues.

The chain carries TRBV5-1 and TRBJ1-2; the D gene is possibly TRBD1 (5 bases). Trimming removed 4 bases at V and 8 bases at J, with 21 bases between. CDR3 size: 15 residues. Germline CDR1 SGHRS, CDR2 YFSETQ. The CDR3 nucleotides are TGCGCCAGCAGCCCAACCAGTGGGGGACTTGAGGGCTACACCTTC. It translates to CASSPTSGGLEGYTF.